The present T cell receptor (beta chain) was sequenced within a study of blood T cells in healthy people across ages (dated by TCRdb to between 2015 and 2017). A note on the overall study: In model experiments, roughly one uniquely barcoded TCR beta cDNA molecule per two T cells was captured by template switching. Age-related changes in TCR beta repertoire diversity were measured in the study by deep sequencing normalized with unique cDNA molecular identifiers. Four age groups were formed from the donors: young (average 16 years), middle-aged (around 37), aged (roughly 56) and long-lived (about 75). Donors of different ages were randomly distributed across sequencing lanes to avoid experimental bias. Two additional independent replicas of 1 million unique cDNA reads from the same blood draw were analyzed for two donors (one aged 18 to 30 and one aged 80 or older). Overall study results and their limits: Because donor CMV infection status was unknown, age-related changes in expanded clonotypes were potentially confounded. Total diversity estimates from one million sequenced T cells were considered lower bounds and underestimates. Observed TCR beta diversity per million T cells fell roughly linearly with age, and a significant reduction was already apparent by age approximately 40. Conclusive comparison of naive and antigen-experienced compartments was prevented by the profiling of bulk unsorted PBMCs. Compared with the aged group, more naive CD4+ T cells, fewer expanded clones and increased TCR diversity were shown by the long-lived group, suggesting age selection. There was a strong correlation between observed TCR beta diversity and the percentage of naive T cells measured by flow cytometry.

The roughly 37 donors, aged about 6 to 95 years, were systemically healthy Caucasian individuals from Russia. About 10 milliliters of peripheral blood were collected from each donor into EDTA-treated Vacutainer tubes. Ficoll-Paque density-gradient centrifugation was used to isolate PBMCs, with at least 6.5 million per sample. Total RNA, at least 6 micrograms per sample, was extracted from PBMCs with Trizol reagent. For every donor, an aliquot of PBMCs went through flow cytometry to measure the percentages of naive CD45RAhigh/CD27high T cells. The CDR3 holds 13 amino acids from the cysteine to the phenylalanine. Only CDR3 DNA remains: 39 bases, in frame from the first base. The germline V gene provides CDR1 SGHVS and CDR2 FQNEAQ. The trim is 4 bases for V and 6 bases for J, with a gap of 12 bases between the germline ends. Libraries came from 5' RACE. A second PCR of 7 to 11 cycles was performed with a sample-barcoded 5' primer and a J-beta primer mix. A unique molecular identifier was introduced onto each TCR beta cDNA molecule by a template-switch 5' adaptor carrying 12 random nucleotides. At least 3 million CDR3-containing paired-end reads were obtained from each sample. All of the RNA was converted into first-strand cDNA using the Mint cDNA synthesis kit, with a TRBC-specific oligonucleotide serving as the primer. Following uracil-DNA glycosylase treatment, a first 18-cycle PCR with universal primers M1SS and BC2_uni_R was performed on all cDNA. In the source study's methods: Normalization of each sample was performed by random selection of 1 million high-quality reads, each carrying a distinct molecular identifier. Instead of being binned into consensus sequences, reads that shared molecular identifiers were thrown out. MiTCR, with a Q25 quality threshold and the strictest error-elimination algorithm, was used for CDR3 identification, clonotype clustering and error correction. Lower-bound total TCR beta diversity was estimated with a nonparametric unseen species model using Euler transformation. The raw public reads went through TCRdb reprocessing: fastp at Q25, MiXCR clone calling, in-frame beta chains kept. CDR3 protein sequences are deduplicated, and each keeps its most common genes and DNA. TCRdb assigned the V and J calls; the authors' analysis was not used. The sample includes roughly 1.9 million distinct CDR3 sequences, with about two fifths observed a single time. Jointly, the top ten make up approximately 22% of the sample.

About this clonotype: Its antigen remains undetermined. Base qualities are not at hand, and no much larger clone is one base apart.

Here the chain combines TRBV7-8 and TRBJ1-1, with the D gene call left open. Sequences were obtained from blood. This clonotype was obtained from a human donor in good health. Here is the DNA: TGTGCCAGCAGCTCCATATTGGCGGCTGAAGCTTTCTTT. The resulting protein is CASSSILAAEAFF.